The entry below describes one T cell receptor beta chain. The sample holds a few counts of this clonotype. Its antigen remains unidentified. The input lacks base qualities; no much larger clone sits a single base away. CDR1 and CDR2, looked up from the germline V gene, are MDHEN and SYDVKM. Ends trimmed: V by 6 bases, J by 5 bases; bases unmatched to a gene: 6. The CDR3 covers 13 residues, taking in both the cysteine and the phenylalanine. Only CDR3 DNA remains: 39 bases, in frame from the first base. This sample is part of a study of CD8 T cells in ankylosing spondylitis (dated by TCRdb to about 2017). For the wider study: T cell receptor beta repertoires were profiled in healthy donors and ankylosing spondylitis patients so that disease-linked TCR variants could be found. The full study cohort was made up of roughly 25 ankylosing spondylitis patients and approximately 100 healthy donors. Peripheral blood was sampled, and synovial fluid was additionally collected from ankylosing spondylitis patients.

Overall study results and their limits: The disease-linked clones were reported as significantly enriched in matched synovial fluid samples from ankylosing spondylitis patients. In peripheral blood, the disease-linked clones were found at relatively low frequencies and had a CD8+ phenotype. Blood from ankylosing spondylitis patients appeared to be characterized by a TCR beta motif composed of about eight highly homologous amino acid variants. Some motif variants had previously been reported in the synovial fluid and blood of reactive arthritis patients, which suggests shared mechanisms of disease initiation.

The instrument was an Illumina HiSeq 2500. Quantitative 5'-RACE with molecular barcodes was used to prepare TCR beta libraries. As for how the authors treated the data: A new computational method, built on a probabilistic model of VDJ rearrangement, was used to identify disease-linked TCR variants. The public reads were reprocessed in TCRdb via fastp at Q25 and MiXCR, keeping in-frame beta chains. Each entry is one CDR3 protein sequence, shown with its most common DNA and genes. The authors' filters were not applied to this entry. Present in this sample are 390,000 or so distinct CDR3 sequences, approximately 20% of which were seen just once. Together, the top ten hold around 17% of the sample.

Sequences were obtained from blood, either unsorted or a sorted T cell fraction (not recorded which). The origin of this receptor is a male donor with ankylosing spondylitis. The chain uses TRBV28 and TRBJ1-1, with 7 bases aligning to TRBD1. The nucleotides read TGTGCCAGCAGGGACAGGATGGGGACTGAAGCTTTCTTT. Its translation is CASRDRMGTEAFF.